These 12 T cell receptor beta chains came from one sample sequenced in a study of OX40 agonist ivuxolimab in advanced cancers. The repertoire was sequenced with immunoSEQ multiplex PCR; TCRdb's copy has only in-frame clones and lacks some. The sample includes around 98,000 clones, around nine tenths of them seen just once. Sequences were derived from CD4+ or CD8+ T cells sorted from blood, sampled in a trial of the OX40 agonist ivuxolimab. The receptor source for this set is an adult with an advanced solid tumor such as melanoma, head and neck, liver or kidney cancer.

The rearrangement joins TRBV4-1 to TRBJ2-3, with D possibly being TRBD2 (6 bases). The CDR3 has 17 amino acids. V lost 2 bases and J lost 4, with 19 bases in between. Germline values: CDR1 MGHRA, CDR2 YSYEKL. CDR3 in amino acids: CASSQLTSGGWADTQYF. For the CDR3, the DNA is TGCGCCAGCAGCCAACTGACTAGTGGGGGATGGGCAGATACGCAGTATTTT.

The chain employs TRBV19 and TRBJ2-1; perhaps TRBD2 as D (7 bases). CDR1 is LNHDA, CDR2 SQIVND, per germline (reference sequence). V was shortened by 10 bases and J by 9 bases, with 25 bases between the two germline ends. The CDR3 loop spans 15 amino acids. The CDR3 DNA follows: TGTGCCACTGCCGCGGGGGCGCCTCGGAAATTTGAGCAGTTCTTC. Translation gives CATAAGAPRKFEQFF.

The chain has TRBV27 and TRBJ2-6; TRBD1 agrees at 9 bases. Germline CDR1 reads MNHEY; CDR2 reads SMNVEV (reference sequence). There are 17 residues in the CDR3. V lost 4 bases, J lost 4 bases, and 8 bases stayed unmatched. CDR3 bases: TGTGCCAGCAGTTCACGCCGGGACAGGGCCGGGGCCAACGTCCTGACTTTC. Its protein product is CASSSRRDRAGANVLTF.

CDR3 coding DNA: TGTGCCAGCAGTTTACAACTCCGAGGGAGTGCTTTCTTT. This codes for CASSLQLRGSAFF. This chain uses TRBV28 with TRBJ1-1; D uncertain. The CDR3 has 13 residues. Trimming took off 2 bases at V and 11 bases at J, with 15 bases between the two ends. The V gene's germline CDR1 is MDHEN and CDR2 SYDVKM.

This clone was recorded once. The chain recombines TRBV5-1 with TRBJ2-1; 8 positions match TRBD2. Trimming took 4 bases from V and 7 from J; bases not matched to a gene: 7. Germline assignment: CDR1 SGHRS and CDR2 YFSETQ. This CDR3 contains 14 residues. CDR3 sequence (DNA): TGCGCCAGCAGCCCCGACCGGGGGGGAAATGAGCAGTTCTTC. This sequence encodes CASSPDRGGNEQFF.

This clone was observed a single time. Likely a read error: the CDR3 ends without its conserved phenylalanine or tryptophan. V gene TRBV7-9 combines with J gene TRBJ1-6; D gene ambiguous. The germline gives CDR1 SEHNR, CDR2 FQNEAQ (reference sequence). The CDR3 has 15 residues. V was trimmed by 0 bases and J by 0 bases, leaving 3 bases between them. The CDR3 nucleotides read TGTGCCAGCAGCTTAGCGAACTCCTATAATTCACCCCTCCACCTT. Translated, it gives CASSLANSYNSPLHL.

The rearrangement links TRBV6-4 to TRBJ1-2; D is possibly TRBD1 (5 bases). Germline V gene sequence: CDR1 MRHNA, CDR2 SNTAGT. CDR3 length: 14 residues. The ends were cut back, 0 bases at V and 6 bases at J, with 11 bases in the middle. CDR3 residues: CASSDSKGAHGYTF. The CDR3 DNA follows: TGTGCCAGCAGTGACTCGAAAGGGGCCCATGGCTACACCTTC.

This sequence joins TRBV7-6 and TRBJ2-3; 14 bases line up with TRBD2. In germline, CDR1 is SGHVS, CDR2 FNYEAQ. Trimming cost V 2 bases and J 4 bases; bases outside gene matches: 2. The CDR3 is 16 amino acids. The CDR3 bases are TGTGCCAGCAGCTTAAGACTAGCGGGGGGGGCAGATACGCAGTATTTT. Its translation is CASSLRLAGGADTQYF. Full variable domain (remainder filled in from reference TRBV7-6 and TRBJ2-3): GAGVSQSPRYKVTKRGQDVALRCDPISGHVSLYWYRQALGQGPEFLTYFNYEAQQDKSGLPNDRFSAERPEGSISTLTIQRTEQRDSAMYRCASSLRLAGGADTQYFGPGTRLTVL.

The V call is TRBV7-2, the J call TRBJ2-7; no firm D call. Germline values: CDR1 SGHTA, CDR2 FQGNSA. This CDR3 has 15 residues. The germline V and J ends were trimmed by 1 base and 6 bases, with 16 bases remaining between them. The CDR3 nucleotides are TGTGCCAGCAGCTTAGTCTTCCTGGTCCCCCGCGAGCAGTACTTC. As protein: CASSLVFLVPREQYF.

This clone appeared once. The CDR3 loop is CSVESQNYGYTF. The CDR3 DNA reads as TGCAGCGTTGAGTCGCAGAACTATGGCTACACCTTC. The V and J genes are TRBV29-1 and TRBJ1-2; D remains unclear. The CDR3 consists of 12 residues. Trimming removed 3 bases at V and 2 bases at J, with 7 bases between. Per germline, CDR1 SQVTM and CDR2 ANQGSEA. The full variable domain, its missing parts supplied by reference TRBV29-1 and TRBJ1-2, is SAVISQKPSRDICQRGTSLTIQCQVDSQVTMMFWYRQQPGQSLTLIATANQGSEATYESGFVIDKFPISRPNLTFSTLTVSNMSPEDSSIYLCSVESQNYGYTFGSGTRLTVV.

J is TRBJ2-3 and V is TRBV11-3; D gene unclear. The germline CDR1 and CDR2 sequences are SGHNT and YENEEA. Between the trimmed V and J ends, which lost 1 base and 6 bases, there was a span of 5 bases. This CDR3 contains 12 residues. CDR3 sequence: CASSLALDTQYF. The CDR3 DNA follows: TGTGCCAGCAGCTTAGCCTTGGATACGCAGTATTTT.

The chain carries TRBV19 and TRBJ1-4, with TRBD1 identical over 7 bases. V lost 5 bases and J lost 8; bases outside the gene matches: 14. Germline loops: CDR1 LNHDA, CDR2 SQIVND (reference sequence). The CDR3 is 16 amino acids. The CDR3 loop is CASSSQAGTRGEKLFF. The CDR3 DNA reads TGTGCCAGTAGTTCCCAAGCCGGGACCAGGGGGGAAAAACTGTTTTTT.